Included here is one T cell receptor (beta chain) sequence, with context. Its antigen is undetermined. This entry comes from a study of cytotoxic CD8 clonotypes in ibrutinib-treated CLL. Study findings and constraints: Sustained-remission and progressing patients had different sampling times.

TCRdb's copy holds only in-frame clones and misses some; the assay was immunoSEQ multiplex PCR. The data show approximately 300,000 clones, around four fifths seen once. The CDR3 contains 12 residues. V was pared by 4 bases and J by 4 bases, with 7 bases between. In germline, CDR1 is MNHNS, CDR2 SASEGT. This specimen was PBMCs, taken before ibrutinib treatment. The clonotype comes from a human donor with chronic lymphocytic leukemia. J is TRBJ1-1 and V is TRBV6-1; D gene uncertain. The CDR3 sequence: CASSVGPTEAFF. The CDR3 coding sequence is TGTGCCAGCAGTGTAGGCCCCACTGAAGCTTTCTTT.